The next 25 T cell receptor beta chains were all read from a single sample in a study of spatial heterogeneity in lung cancer. Specified time point: sample taken at primary tumor resection. Frozen PBMC, nontumor lung or tumor provided whole RNA, which was sequenced unsorted. Using its own MiXCR run on the 5' RACE reads, TCRdb lists one record per CDR3 protein. Counted here are 6,000 to 8,500 distinct CDR3 sequences, over 5% occurring once; the ten biggest clones make up approximately 8.8%. The starting material was normal lung tissue next to the tumor, obtained at surgery. These receptor sequences come from a female donor with early-stage non-small cell lung cancer.

By proportion, this clonotype is medium-sized. The library was designed around alpha chains, so this beta chain is a stray read whose abundance carries little weight. The chain joins TRBV7-8 to TRBJ1-3; D may be TRBD1 (6 bases). Trimming took 1 base from V and 1 from J, leaving 20 bases between them. Germline V lookup: CDR1 SGHVS, CDR2 FQNEAQ. This CDR3 spans 19 amino acids. The CDR3 region is CASSLGGYRELRSGNTIYF. The CDR3 DNA sequence: TGTGCCAGCAGCTTAGGGGGCTACAGGGAATTAAGATCTGGAAACACCATATATTTT.

This clonotype was counted at least ten times. The library was prepared for alpha chains; this beta chain is a stray read, so its frequency means little. Written as DNA, the CDR3 is TGTGCCAGCAGTCAAACCGGGACAGCGTCGGGTCAGCCCCAGCATTTT. Its translation: CASSQTGTASGQPQHF. The rearrangement links TRBV25-1 to TRBJ1-5, with TRBD1 matching 7 bases. V lost 5 bases to trimming and J lost 6 bases; unmatched junction nucleotides: 13. The CDR3 has 16 amino acids. The V gene's germline CDR1 is MGHDK and CDR2 SYGVNS.

This clonotype was counted ten times or more. Within a library made for alpha chains, this beta chain is off target, and its count is uninformative. The CDR3 coding sequence is TGTGCCAGCAGCTTCTCTAGGGGCAATGAGCAGTTCTTC. This sequence encodes CASSFSRGNEQFF. This rearrangement joins TRBV7-2 to TRBJ2-1; TRBD1 is a possible D gene (5 bases). V dropped 3 bases and J dropped 6 bases, with 9 bases sitting between them. CDR3 length: 13 amino acids. Germline V gene lookup returns CDR1 SGHTA and CDR2 FQGNSA.

This clonotype was seen many times. This beta chain was picked up by a library intended for alpha chains and is off target, so its count carries little meaning. CDR3 DNA sequence: TGTGCCAGCAGCTCCCCGAGCGGGATGGGAGATACGCAGTATTTT. Amino acids: CASSSPSGMGDTQYF. V usage is TRBV11-2 and J usage is TRBJ2-3; 7 nucleotides match TRBD2. Germline V gene sequence: CDR1 SGHAT, CDR2 FQNNGV. The V and J ends lost 4 bases and 5 bases, in that order; junction bases with no gene match: 9. The CDR3 has 15 residues.

By share, this clonotype ranks as medium-sized (0.01 to 0.1%). This beta chain is off target for a library built for alpha chains, so its abundance means little. V is TRBV7-8 and J is TRBJ2-5, with D perhaps TRBD1 (6 bases). This CDR3 is built from 15 residues. V was trimmed by 5 bases and J by 5 bases, leaving 18 bases between them. Per germline, CDR1 SGHVS and CDR2 FQNEAQ. This chain's CDR3 is CASSRNTGPGETQYF. Written as DNA, the CDR3 is TGTGCCAGCAGCCGAAATACAGGGCCAGGGGAGACCCAGTACTTC.

By proportion, this clonotype is medium-sized. This beta chain lies outside the target of a library built for alpha chains; its clone size means little. This chain joins TRBV29-1 and TRBJ2-2; 7 bases agree with TRBD2. CDR1 is SQVTM, CDR2 ANQGSEA, per germline. The CDR3 is 16 residues long. V shed 4 bases and J 6 bases; nucleotides not matched to a gene: 14. The CDR3 DNA follows: TGCAGCGTTGTTTTGCGGGAGAGCTGGGGCCCCGGGGAGCTGTTTTTT. Protein sequence: CSVVLRESWGPGELFF.

Many counts were recorded for this clonotype. A library prepared for alpha chains yielded this beta chain as an off-target read; its size is of little meaning. The chain joins TRBV12-3 or TRBV12-4 to TRBJ2-1, with D maybe TRBD2 (5 bases). Trimming took 1 base from V and 12 from J, leaving 7 bases between them. CDR3 size: 11 residues. CDR3 nucleotides: TGTGCCAGCAGTTTAGGGGCGGGGCAGTTCTTC. Its protein product is CASSLGAGQFF.

This clonotype is labeled medium-sized. This beta chain was picked up by a library intended for alpha chains and is off target, so its count carries little meaning. The V and J genes are TRBV5-6 and TRBJ2-1; 13 nucleotides align to TRBD2. The CDR3 has 15 residues. Germline V gene lookup returns CDR1 SGHDT and CDR2 YYEEEE. The V gene end was trimmed by 0 bases and the J gene end by 14 bases; junction bases not matched to a gene: 8. The CDR3 nucleotides are TGTGCCAGCAGCTTGGAACCGGGACTAGCGGGAAGGGAGTTCTTC. It is translated as CASSLEPGLAGREFF.

By frequency in the sample, this clonotype is medium-sized. This beta chain came through as a stray read in a library set up for alpha chains, and its size says little. The genes are TRBV19 and TRBJ2-1; 8 positions match TRBD2. The trim removed 5 bases at V and 9 bases at J, leaving 15 bases unmatched. CDR1 is LNHDA, CDR2 SQIVND, per germline (reference sequence). CDR3 length: 16 residues. The CDR3 DNA is TGTGCCAGTAGTCCCAAGGGAGTAGCGGGATATAGTGAGCAGTTCTTC. Protein sequence: CASSPKGVAGYSEQFF.

By share, this clonotype counts as medium-sized. A library made for alpha chains picked up this beta chain off target, so its size means little. This chain uses TRBV10-3 with TRBJ2-3, with D hard to call. Germline V gives CDR1 ENHRY, CDR2 SYGVKD. V lost 2 bases to trimming and J lost 2 bases, with 11 bases between them. This CDR3 region has 15 residues. The CDR3 loop reads CAISEGGGLTDTQYF. CDR3 DNA sequence: TGTGCCATCAGTGAGGGCGGCGGCCTCACAGATACGCAGTATTTT.

This clonotype was seen repeatedly, ten times or more. This beta chain was picked up by a library intended for alpha chains and is off target, so its count carries little meaning. V usage is TRBV4-2 and J usage is TRBJ2-5, with D uncertain. The CDR3 runs 15 residues. The ends were cut back, 0 bases at V and 5 bases at J, with 13 bases in the middle. Per germline, CDR1 LGHNA and CDR2 YNFKEQ. The CDR3 coding sequence is TGTGCCAGCAGCCAAGACCCAGCTACCTCGGAGACCCAGTACTTC. It translates to CASSQDPATSETQYF.

By share, this clonotype counts as medium-sized (0.01 to 0.1%). This beta chain is an off-target read within a library intended for alpha chains, so its frequency means little. The CDR3 loop reads CASRTRLGANTGELFF. The CDR3 region has the DNA TGTGCCAGCAGAACCCGGCTGGGTGCGAACACCGGGGAGCTGTTTTTT. The genes are TRBV3-1 and TRBJ2-2; D is unresolved. This CDR3 is built from 16 residues. The germline V gene has CDR1 LGHDT and CDR2 YNNKEL (reference sequence). V lost 6 bases to trimming and J lost 0 bases, with 14 bases between them.

This clonotype counts as medium-sized. This beta chain is an off-target read within a library intended for alpha chains, so its frequency means little. CDR3 coding DNA: TGTGCCAGCAGTACCAGGATAACGAACACCGGGGAGCTGTTTTTT. Encoded protein: CASSTRITNTGELFF. The chain is built from TRBV27 and TRBJ2-2; D unclear. The CDR3 sequence is 15 residues long. V gave up 5 bases and J gave up 0 bases, with 10 bases separating them. CDR1 is MNHEY, CDR2 SMNVEV, per germline (reference sequence).

This clonotype was seen many times. This beta chain slipped into a library made for alpha chains as a stray read, so its size is not meaningful. The V and J genes are TRBV20-1 and TRBJ1-5; D is perhaps TRBD1 (6 bases). There are 13 residues in the CDR3. Trimming stripped 6 bases from V and 3 bases from J, with 12 bases between. CDR1 and CDR2 (germline): DFQATT, SNEGSKA (reference sequence). CDR3 amino acids: CSALGQYNQPQHF. CDR3 DNA sequence: TGCAGTGCCCTCGGACAGTACAATCAGCCCCAGCATTTT.

Within the sample, this clonotype is medium-sized. The size of this beta chain means little, since it is a stray read in a library made for alpha chains. The chain combines TRBV6-2 or TRBV6-3 with TRBJ2-1; possibly TRBD2 for D (8 bases). Germline V CDR1 and CDR2: MNHEY, SVGEGT. This CDR3 has 13 residues. V lost 9 bases to trimming and J lost 7 bases, with 16 bases between them. The CDR3, as DNA: TGTGCCAGGACTAGCGCGACAGGGAATGAGCAGTTCTTC. Translation: CARTSATGNEQFF.

Judged by abundance, this clonotype is medium-sized. The library was designed around alpha chains, so this beta chain is a stray read whose abundance carries little weight. The rearrangement uses TRBV4-1 and TRBJ2-7; weak D call: TRBD1 (6 bases). The V and J ends lost 1 base and 4 bases respectively, with 14 bases between them. This CDR3 comprises 15 residues. Germline lookup yields CDR1 MGHRA and CDR2 YSYEKL. The CDR3 DNA sequence: TGCGCCAGCAGCCAAGGGGGGACAAACGCGTACGAGCAGTACTTC. It encodes CASSQGGTNAYEQYF.

Sample share makes this clonotype medium-sized. This beta chain is an off-target read within a library intended for alpha chains, so its frequency means little. V is TRBV2 and J is TRBJ2-2; D not resolved. Per the germline V gene, CDR1 is SNHLY and CDR2 is FYNNEI. V was trimmed by 6 bases and J by 6 bases, leaving 17 bases between them. This CDR3 region has 15 residues. This CDR3 is CASSRPEVMPGELFF. For the CDR3, the DNA is TGTGCCAGCAGCAGACCAGAGGTTATGCCCGGGGAGCTGTTTTTT.

This clonotype is medium-sized within its sample. The library was designed around alpha chains, so this beta chain is a stray read whose abundance carries little weight. The chain joins TRBV9 to TRBJ2-7; tentatively, D is TRBD2 (5 bases). V lost 0 bases, J lost 4 bases, and 11 bases lay in between. The CDR3 totals 14 residues. The germline gives CDR1 SGDLS, CDR2 YYNGEE. The CDR3 sequence: CASSVDWRSYEQYF. DNA for the CDR3: TGTGCCAGCAGCGTAGATTGGAGGAGTTACGAGCAGTACTTC.

Many counts were recorded for this clonotype. A library made for alpha chains picked up this beta chain off target, so its size means little. The chain joins TRBV2 to TRBJ1-4; 8 nucleotides agree with TRBD1. Germline-derived CDR1 and CDR2 are SNHLY and FYNNEI. The ends lost 6 bases at V and 11 bases at J; junction bases unmatched: 14. CDR3 size: 15 residues. CDR3 protein: CASSKPGQGRVKLFF. CDR3 DNA sequence: TGTGCCAGCAGCAAACCCGGACAGGGAAGAGTGAAACTGTTTTTT.

About this clonotype itself: In a library made to pick up alpha chains, this beta chain is a stray read with a size that means little. The genes are TRBV12-3 or TRBV12-4 and TRBJ1-5; D gene uncertain. There are 12 residues in the CDR3. V lost 2 bases and J lost 3, with 2 bases in between. CDR3 coding DNA: TGTGCCAGCAGTTTACCCAATCAGCCCCAGCATTTT. It specifies CASSLPNQPQHF.

This clonotype was seen a handful of times. This beta chain is an off-target read within a library intended for alpha chains, so its frequency means little. The chain employs TRBV7-9 and TRBJ1-6; 8 bases are shared with TRBD1. V lost 5 bases to trimming and J lost 10 bases; unmatched junction nucleotides: 10. Germline V gives CDR1 SEHNR, CDR2 FQNEAQ (reference sequence). This CDR3 is 15 amino acids long. The CDR3 sequence: CASSASDREGSPLHF. The CDR3 DNA reads as TGTGCCAGCAGCGCGTCGGACAGGGAGGGATCACCCCTCCACTTT.

With respect to this clonotype: With the library built for alpha chains, this beta chain is off target and its frequency is not meaningful. The chain is built from TRBV7-2 and TRBJ2-2; D may be TRBD1 or TRBD2 (5 bases each). The CDR3 contains 14 residues. Germline lookup yields CDR1 SGHTA and CDR2 FQGNSA. V lost 3 bases and J 7 bases, leaving 12 bases between the germline ends. CDR3 nucleotides: TGTGCCAGCAGCTTTAGTGGGGCGGGCGGGGAGCTGTTTTTT. It specifies CASSFSGAGGELFF.

This clonotype was counted ten times or more. A library made for alpha chains picked up this beta chain off target, so its size means little. V usage is TRBV20-1 and J usage is TRBJ2-2, with 10 bases lining up with TRBD1. The CDR3 runs to 14 residues. V was clipped by 6 bases and J by 6 bases; unmatched bases: 7. Germline V gives CDR1 DFQATT, CDR2 SNEGSKA (reference sequence). This CDR3 is CSADPGTGAGELFF. Here the CDR3 DNA reads TGCAGTGCCGACCCCGGGACAGGGGCCGGGGAGCTGTTTTTT.

Relative to its sample, this clonotype is medium-sized. This beta chain is a stray sequence in a library constructed for alpha chains; its clone size is not meaningful. The chain recombines TRBV6-2 or TRBV6-3 with TRBJ2-1; D might be TRBD1 or TRBD2, each matching 5 bases. The length of the CDR3 is 12 residues. Trimming stripped 0 bases from V and 9 bases from J, with 6 bases between. Germline loops: CDR1 MNHEY, CDR2 SVGEGT. CDR3 coding DNA: TGTGCCAGCAGTTACTCGAGGGGTGAGCAGTTCTTC. Translating gives CASSYSRGEQFF.

Of note for this clonotype: This beta chain slipped into a library made for alpha chains as a stray read, so its size is not meaningful. The chain carries TRBV5-1 and TRBJ2-3, with D tentatively TRBD1 (5 bases). CDR3 size: 15 residues. Between the trimmed V and J ends, which lost 4 bases and 1 base, there was a span of 13 bases. Germline V gene sequence: CDR1 SGHRS, CDR2 YFSETQ. CDR3 nucleotide sequence: TGCGCCAGCAGCCTGGGGTGGGGCCGCACAGATACGCAGTATTTT. It encodes CASSLGWGRTDTQYF.